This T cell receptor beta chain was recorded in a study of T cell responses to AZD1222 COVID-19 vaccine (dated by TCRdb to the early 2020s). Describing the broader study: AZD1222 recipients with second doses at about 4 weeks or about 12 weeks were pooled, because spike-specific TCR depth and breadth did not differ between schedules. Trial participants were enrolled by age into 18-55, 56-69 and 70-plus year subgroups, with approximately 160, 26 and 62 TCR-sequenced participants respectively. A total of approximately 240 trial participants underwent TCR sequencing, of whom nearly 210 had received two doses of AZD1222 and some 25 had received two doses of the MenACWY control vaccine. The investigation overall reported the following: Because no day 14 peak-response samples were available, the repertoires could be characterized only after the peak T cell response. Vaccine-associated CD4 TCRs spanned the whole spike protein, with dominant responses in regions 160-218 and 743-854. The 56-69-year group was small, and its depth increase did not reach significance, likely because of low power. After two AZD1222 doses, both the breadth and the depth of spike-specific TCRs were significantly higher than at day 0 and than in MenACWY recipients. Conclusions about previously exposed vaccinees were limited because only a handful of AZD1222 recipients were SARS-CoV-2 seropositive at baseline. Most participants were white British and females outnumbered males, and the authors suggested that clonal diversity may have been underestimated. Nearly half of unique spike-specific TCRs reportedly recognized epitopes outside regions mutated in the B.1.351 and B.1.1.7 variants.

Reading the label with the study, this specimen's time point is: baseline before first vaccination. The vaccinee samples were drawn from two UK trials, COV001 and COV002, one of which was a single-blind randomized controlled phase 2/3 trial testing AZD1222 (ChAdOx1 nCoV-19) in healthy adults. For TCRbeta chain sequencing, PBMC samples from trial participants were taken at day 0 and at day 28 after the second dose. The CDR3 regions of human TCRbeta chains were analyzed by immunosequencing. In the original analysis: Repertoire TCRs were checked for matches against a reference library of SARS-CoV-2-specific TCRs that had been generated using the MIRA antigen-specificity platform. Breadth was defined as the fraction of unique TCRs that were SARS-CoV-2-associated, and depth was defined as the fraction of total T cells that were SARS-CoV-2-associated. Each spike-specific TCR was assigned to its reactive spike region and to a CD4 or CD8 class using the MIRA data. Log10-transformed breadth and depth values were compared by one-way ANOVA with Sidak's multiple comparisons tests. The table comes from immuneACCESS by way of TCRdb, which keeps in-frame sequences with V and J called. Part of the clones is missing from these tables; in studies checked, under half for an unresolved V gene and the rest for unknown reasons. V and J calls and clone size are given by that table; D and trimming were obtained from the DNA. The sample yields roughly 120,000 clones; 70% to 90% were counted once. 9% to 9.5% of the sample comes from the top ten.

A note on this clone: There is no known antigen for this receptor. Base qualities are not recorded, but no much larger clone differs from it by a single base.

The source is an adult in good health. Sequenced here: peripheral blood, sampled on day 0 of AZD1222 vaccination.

This receptor carries the CDR3 CASSSSGGANTGELFF. The DNA reads TGTGCCAGCAGCTCTAGCGGGGGGGCGAACACCGGGGAGCTGTTTTTT. The rearrangement combines TRBV7-6 with TRBJ2-2, with 12 bases aligning to TRBD2. The CDR3 goes from the cysteine to the phenylalanine over 16 residues. Kept here is only the CDR3 DNA, which spans 48 bases and is read in frame from base 1. For CDR1 and CDR2, the germline V gene lists SGHVS and FNYEAQ. The germline V and J ends show losses of 4 bases and 0 bases respectively, and no gene match explains 0 bases of the junction.